This record covers a single T cell receptor beta chain. The clone's antigen remains unknown. No qualities accompany the bases; no much larger clone lies one base away. The source of the sample is a study of blood T cell repertoires in COVID-19 (dated by TCRdb to the early 2020s). For the study in its entirety: Collaborator samples came from the United States, Italy and Spain and covered acute and convalescent phases of COVID-19. The prospective study material was composed of cDNA or gDNA derived from T cells, B-cell-depleted T cells, or PBMCs. The dataset comprised deeply sampled blood TCRbeta repertoires from subjects exposed to, actively infected with, or recovered from COVID-19. The repertoires were made available in a free public database intended to serve as a resource for research on the immune response to SARS-CoV-2. Samples were obtained from the ongoing ImmuneRACE study (first 160 participants) and from about 1,300 subjects provided by 6 global collaborators. A de-identified subject ID, COVID-19 status, age in years and sex were almost always included in the sample metadata. Where available, HLA class I and class II types were taken from metadata supplied by the sample provider and were not determined by assay-based typing.

CDR1 and CDR2, per the germline V gene, are MDHEN and SYDVKM. Cut back by 6 bases and 0 bases, the V and J ends lie 14 bases apart. From cysteine to phenylalanine, the CDR3 is 16 amino acids long. The CDR3 DNA has 48 bases and is translated from base 1. TCRbeta CDR3 regions were amplified from genomic DNA using the immunoSEQ Assay, a bias-controlled multiplex PCR. In the authors' own workflow: Within the assay, amplification of reference gene primers was used to estimate how many nucleated cells each sample contained. To quantify the absolute abundance of each unique TCRbeta CDR3 rearrangement, sequence reads were collapsed and filtered. For each sample, productive Simpson clonality was calculated as the square root of Simpson's diversity index across productive rearrangements. Imported from immuneACCESS, the table was reduced by TCRdb to in-frame sequences with V and J called. These copies leave out some clones; in studies compared against another copy, an unresolved V gene accounts for under half, and the cause of the remainder is not known. Clone size and the V and J calls come from that table; the DNA yielded D and trimming. This sample is represented by about 170,000 clones; over 70% of them were singletons. The ten largest account for less than 3.5% of the sample.

Whole blood was collected in K2EDTA tubes by collaborating institutions according to the institutions' own protocols. For TCRbeta analysis, collaborators shipped samples as frozen whole blood, isolated PBMCs, or DNA extracted from either of those sample types. Findings and caveats that apply to the study as a whole: Clinical and demographic metadata were provided uncurated, with the amount varying by source and participant.

The chain was built from TRBV28 and TRBJ1-4; a weak D assignment points to TRBD1 (6 bases agree). The clonotype comes from a woman aged 55-70 years with acute or convalescent COVID-19. Sequenced material: peripheral blood. DNA sequence: TGTGCCAGCAGCGGGACATATCGGACAACTAATGAAAAACTGTTTTTT. Protein translation: CASSGTYRTTNEKLFF.